This T cell receptor beta chain was retrieved from a study of sequential checkpoint blockade in melanoma. This table comes from immunoSEQ multiplex PCR, and its TCRdb copy is limited to in-frame clones, with some not included. The repertoire has 3,000 to 3,500 clones, around 21% of them found once; the top ten carry 8% to 10%. In this sample, this clone is medium-sized. Treatment: randomized to nivolumab then ipilimumab (arm A) or the reverse (arm B). Germline CDR1 and CDR2: MDHEN and SYDVKM. V gave up 7 bases and J gave up 8 bases, with 23 bases separating them. CDR3 size: 15 residues. The sequencing used tumor tissue (inferred from file names), collected from a patient given nivolumab and ipilimumab in sequence. This rearrangement joins TRBV28 to TRBJ1-2; D ambiguous. This receptor was obtained from a human donor with melanoma. DNA for the CDR3: TGTGCCAGCACACCCTTAGAGCCGACGGCGAGGGGCTACACCTTC. It encodes CASTPLEPTARGYTF.